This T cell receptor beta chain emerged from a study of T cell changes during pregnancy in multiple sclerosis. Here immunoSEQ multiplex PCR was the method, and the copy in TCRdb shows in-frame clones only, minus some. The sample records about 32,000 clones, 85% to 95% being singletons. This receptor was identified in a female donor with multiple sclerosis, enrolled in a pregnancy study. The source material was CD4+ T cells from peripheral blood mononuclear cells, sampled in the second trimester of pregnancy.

The CDR3 DNA reads TGTGCCAGCAGCTTGGGTCTAGGGGGAAACTACGAGCAGTACTTC. Protein: CASSLGLGGNYEQYF. V is TRBV7-8 and J is TRBJ2-7, with D maybe TRBD1 (6 bases). V shed 3 bases and J shed 3 bases, with 15 bases lying between them. Germline V gene lookup returns CDR1 SGHVS and CDR2 FQNEAQ. CDR3 length equals 15 residues.